Below, one TCR beta chain is given with its context. Antigen: not known. Total RNA extraction produced at least 5 micrograms (per sample) for the study. This record belongs to a study of blood T cells in healthy people across ages. For the second PCR, which ran for about 7 to 11 cycles, a sample-barcoded 5' primer and a J-beta primer mix were used. Each CDR3 protein gets one entry after TCRdb re-called the 5' RACE reads with MiXCR. The table records hundreds of thousands of distinct CDR3 sequences, roughly three fifths of them present only once. Study-level findings and limits: Diversity of TCR beta per million T cells declined in a roughly linear way with age. Because sorting was not performed, PBMCs prevented conclusive naive versus antigen-experienced comparison.

The CDR3 loop spans 12 amino acids. Trimming left V 4 bases short and J 7 bases short, with 10 bases between. Germline V CDR1 and CDR2: SGHRS, YFSETQ. The TCR comes from a man in his fifties or sixties in good health. The sample was blood. The chain has TRBV5-1 and TRBJ2-3; weak D call: TRBD1 (5 bases). This CDR3 reads CASSQGAYTQYF. The CDR3 nucleotides are TGCGCCAGCAGCCAGGGCGCATATACGCAGTATTTT.